Listed below are T cell receptor beta chains from one sample, sequenced in a study of T-cell memory formation after mild COVID-19. TCRdb processed the 5' RACE reads anew with MiXCR; each CDR3 protein has one entry. The data contain 150,000 or so distinct CDR3 sequences, roughly 14% of them seen just once; the ten biggest clones take up 12% to 15%. What was sequenced was PBMCs or a T cell subset sorted from them (not recorded which). The receptors derive from an adult woman who had mild COVID-19 (a few samples of this study predate the infection). Cell type and time point are not known. The CDR3 runs from the conserved cysteine through the conserved F or W. Each record gives: J gene, clone size, D gene, V gene, CDR3 protein, CDR3 DNA. D genes are given only for firm matches. Part of the rows lack a size; the others show once, few, many or a class for expanded clones.

TRBJ2-1 . TRBD1 TRBV5-6 CASSSGQGFYNEQFF TGTGCCAGCAGCTCCGGACAGGGGTTCTACAATGAGCAGTTCTTC
TRBJ2-2 . . TRBV12-3/TRBV12-4 CASSSSLDSLAGELFF TGTGCCAGCAGTTCATCACTTGACTCATTGGCCGGGGAGCTGTTTTTT
TRBJ2-7 . . TRBV18 CASSPWGPGDEQYF TGTGCCAGCTCACCCTGGGGGCCGGGGGACGAGCAGTACTTC
TRBJ2-3 few TRBD2 TRBV10-3 CAISEPTSGGATDTQYF TGTGCAATCAGTGAGCCGACTAGCGGGGGGGCCACAGATACGCAGTATTTT
TRBJ1-1 . . TRBV12-3/TRBV12-4 CASSTSGVSTEAFF TGTGCCAGCAGTACCTCAGGTGTGAGCACTGAAGCTTTCTTT
TRBJ2-7 few . TRBV12-3/TRBV12-4 CASSSDNSYEQYF TGTGCCAGCAGTTCCGACAACTCCTACGAGCAGTACTTC
TRBJ2-3 . . TRBV7-2 CASSVSGTNANTQYF TGTGCCAGCAGCGTATCCGGGACAAATGCTAATACGCAGTATTTT
TRBJ2-1 few . TRBV7-9 CASRPGSSYNEQFF TGTGCCAGCAGACCCGGGAGCTCCTACAATGAGCAGTTCTTC
TRBJ2-1 few . TRBV7-9 CASSASGDPYNEQFF TGTGCCAGCAGCGCGTCGGGGGACCCCTACAATGAGCAGTTCTTC
TRBJ2-1 few TRBD2 TRBV11-3 CASSLGGGGFYNEQFF TGTGCCAGCAGCTTAGGGGGCGGGGGGTTCTACAATGAGCAGTTCTTC
TRBJ2-3 . . TRBV7-9 CASSFPGLYTDTQYF TGTGCCAGCAGCTTCCCGGGACTCTACACAGATACGCAGTATTTT
TRBJ2-7 few . TRBV5-1 CASSPGASGQTYEQYF TGCGCCAGCAGCCCGGGAGCGTCAGGACAGACCTACGAGCAGTACTTC
TRBJ2-3 . . TRBV30 CAWSVRRDGSRTDTQYF TGTGCCTGGAGTGTACGGAGAGACGGGAGTCGCACAGATACGCAGTATTTT
TRBJ2-2 . TRBD2 TRBV12-3/TRBV12-4 CASSPGTSYTGELFF TGTGCCAGCAGCCCCGGGACTAGCTACACCGGGGAGCTGTTTTTT
TRBJ1-5 few . TRBV7-2 CASSLGARTNQPQHF TGTGCCAGCTCCCTAGGGGCCAGGACCAATCAGCCCCAGCATTTT
TRBJ2-3 . TRBD2 TRBV20-1 CSARATSGDTDTQYF TGCAGTGCTAGGGCGACTAGCGGGGATACAGATACGCAGTATTTT
TRBJ2-5 few TRBD1 TRBV12-3/TRBV12-4 CASRSTGGGETQYF TGTGCCAGCAGATCGACAGGGGGGGGAGAGACCCAGTACTTC
TRBJ2-2 many . TRBV24-1 CATSEGGFDAGELFF TGTGCCACCAGTGAGGGGGGATTTGATGCCGGGGAGCTGTTTTTT
TRBJ1-1 few . TRBV27 CASSLFGSSNTEAFF TGTGCCAGCAGTTTATTCGGGTCCTCCAACACTGAAGCTTTCTTT
TRBJ2-3 . TRBD2 TRBV7-3 CASTRRGGTTDTQYF TGTGCCAGCACCCGACGGGGGGGAACCACAGATACGCAGTATTTT
TRBJ2-1 . TRBD1 TRBV11-2 CASSLGTGRSDEQFF TGTGCCAGCAGCTTAGGGACAGGAAGGAGCGATGAGCAGTTCTTC
TRBJ1-2 . . TRBV2 CASPFTGQDGYTF TGTGCCAGCCCGTTTACAGGGCAAGATGGCTACACCTTC
TRBJ2-7 . . TRBV7-2 CASSSQGPLYEQYF TGTGCCAGCAGCTCCCAGGGACCCCTGTACGAGCAGTACTTC
TRBJ2-3 . TRBD1 TRBV4-1 CASSPPDRGPDTQYF TGCGCCAGCAGCCCCCCGGACAGGGGCCCAGATACGCAGTATTTT
TRBJ2-5 . . TRBV28 CASSLPGTEETQYF TGTGCCAGCAGTTTACCCGGGACGGAAGAGACCCAGTACTTC
TRBJ2-7 . TRBD1 TRBV29-1 CSALRTGGYEQYF TGCAGCGCCCTGCGGACAGGGGGATACGAGCAGTACTTC
TRBJ2-7 . TRBD2 TRBV20-1 CSASERDDSYEQYF TGCAGTGCTAGCGAGCGGGACGACTCCTACGAGCAGTACTTC
TRBJ1-1 . . TRBV5-4 CASSLVGLENTEAFF TGTGCCAGCAGCTTGGTTGGGCTGGAGAACACTGAAGCTTTCTTT
TRBJ1-4 . . TRBV5-1 CASSGGLAWSTNEKLFF TGCGCCAGCAGCGGCGGGCTTGCCTGGTCGACTAATGAAAAACTGTTTTTT
TRBJ2-1 few TRBD2 TRBV7-2 CASSLARGVYNEQFF TGTGCCAGCAGCTTAGCTCGGGGGGTATACAATGAGCAGTTCTTC
TRBJ2-7 many . TRBV12-2 CASRLGDPVLGTTSYEQYF TGTGCAAGTCGCTTAGGTGACCCGGTTTTAGGTACTACCTCCTACGAGCAGTACTTC
TRBJ2-7 few . TRBV20-1 CSARAPGGYEQYF TGCAGTGCTAGAGCCCCCGGGGGCTACGAGCAGTACTTC
TRBJ1-1 few . TRBV12-3/TRBV12-4 CASSLRGGNTEAFF TGTGCCAGCAGCCTCCGGGGGGGGAACACTGAAGCTTTCTTT
TRBJ2-2 few . TRBV11-2 CASSFPGSPSKGELFF TGTGCCAGCAGCTTCCCCGGGTCTCCGTCGAAGGGGGAGCTGTTTTTT
TRBJ2-2 . . TRBV5-6 CASSPGLHTGELFF TGTGCCAGCAGCCCGGGACTTCACACCGGGGAGCTGTTTTTT
TRBJ2-1 . . TRBV5-4 CASSQDSINEQFF TGTGCCAGCAGCCAAGACAGCATAAATGAGCAGTTCTTC
TRBJ2-7 . TRBD1 TRBV12-3/TRBV12-4 CASSPRQGVSYEQYF TGTGCCAGCAGTCCGCGACAGGGGGTAAGCTACGAGCAGTACTTC
TRBJ2-3 . . TRBV7-2 CASSLGGSGHSTDTQYF TGTGCCAGCAGCTTAGGGGGAAGCGGCCACAGCACAGATACGCAGTATTTT
TRBJ2-7 few . TRBV5-5 CASSSQGTEQYF TGTGCCAGCAGTTCACAGGGTACCGAGCAGTACTTC
TRBJ2-2 . . TRBV30 CAGVTGELFF TGTGCCGGGGTAACCGGGGAGCTGTTTTTT
TRBJ2-6 . . TRBV11-2 CASSFLLGASGANVLTF TGTGCCAGCAGCTTCCTCCTGGGAGCTTCTGGGGCCAACGTCCTGACTTTC
TRBJ1-1 . . TRBV24-1 CATSGINTEAFF TGTGCCACCAGTGGAATAAACACTGAAGCTTTCTTT
TRBJ2-2 few . TRBV10-3 CAISEISGSTPSTRELFF TGTGCCATCAGTGAGATCTCAGGGTCAACCCCCTCTACTCGGGAGCTGTTTTTT
TRBJ2-7 . TRBD2 TRBV4-1 CASSQGGGALGYEQYF TGCGCCAGCAGCCAAGGCGGGGGGGCCTTAGGCTACGAGCAGTACTTC
TRBJ2-2 . . TRBV7-6 CASSQGGVFNTGELFF TGTGCCAGCAGCCAAGGGGGTGTGTTCAACACCGGGGAGCTGTTTTTT
TRBJ2-1 few . TRBV7-9 CASSLGALTNNEQFF TGTGCCAGCAGCTTAGGAGCGCTAACGAACAATGAGCAGTTCTTC
TRBJ2-6 few . TRBV5-5 CASSLAEIPGANVLTF TGTGCCAGCAGCTTGGCAGAGATACCTGGGGCCAACGTCCTGACTTTC